This TCR beta chain was captured in a study of cytomegalovirus exposure and HLA in healthy donors. Study background: Genotyping of some 400 donors showed that around 81% belonged to the Caucasian-associated ancestry cluster. Findings of the study overall: A later analysis found most CMV-associated TCR beta chains apparently HLA-restricted. Associated with cytomegalovirus, according to the listing, were about 160 TCR beta chains.

Germline loops: CDR1 SGHVS, CDR2 FNYEAQ. V lost 2 bases to trimming and J lost 4 bases, with 11 bases between them. CDR3 size: 15 residues. The PCR ran on 60 Vbeta and 13 Jbeta primers. Profiled with immunoSEQ multiplex PCR; TCRdb holds only in-frame clones, not every one. The sample holds around 280,000 clones, roughly 89% seen once. Points on this clone: What it binds is not known.

The TCR sequence derives from a woman aged 18-29 years in good health and CMV-seronegative. The V gene is TRBV7-6, the J gene TRBJ1-4, with D maybe TRBD1 (5 bases). The sample comprised PBMCs. The CDR3 protein is CASSLSPGLNEKLFF. DNA for the CDR3: TGTGCCAGCAGCTTAAGTCCAGGGCTTAATGAAAAACTGTTTTTT.